These T cell receptor beta chains were read from a single sample in a study of T cells in Graves' hyperthyroidism and ophthalmopathy. TCRdb reprocessed the multiplex PCR reads via MiXCR and lists one record per CDR3 protein. The profile covers roughly 840,000 distinct CDR3 sequences, with about 38% appearing a single time and about 8.9% taken by the ten largest. The sequenced sample was blood. The receptors come from a man younger than 35 with Graves' hyperthyroidism. The CDR3 runs from the conserved cysteine through the conserved F or W. The order of the fields is V gene, J gene, clone size, D gene, CDR3 DNA, CDR3 protein. The D gene is left open where the match is weak. Size is omitted from some rows. Given values are once, few, many or a class for expanded clones.

TRBV7-2	TRBJ1-1	.	.	TGTGCCAGCAGCTTAAGTTCCTGGGATGGGAACACTGAAGCTTTCTTT	CASSLSSWDGNTEAFF
TRBV9	TRBJ2-2	.	TRBD1	TGTGCCAGCAGCGCGACCGGGACAGGGATCGGGGAGCTGTTTTTT	CASSATGTGIGELFF
TRBV20-1	TRBJ1-3	.	TRBD1	TGCAGTGCTAGACCTGAGGGGGCCCCTGGAAACACCATATATTTT	CSARPEGAPGNTIYF
TRBV7-9	TRBJ1-4	.	TRBD1	TGTGCCAGCAGCGTTCGAACAGGGGGTGAAAAACTGTTTTTT	CASSVRTGGEKLFF
TRBV5-5	TRBJ2-7	.	.	TGTGCCAGCAGGGTAGGCTACGAGCAGTACTTC	CASRVGYEQYF
TRBV24-1	TRBJ1-5	many	TRBD1	TGTGCCTCCCCGGGACAGGGAGGCGAACAGCCCCAGCATTTT	CASPGQGGEQPQHF
TRBV29-1	TRBJ1-3	many	.	TGCAGCGTTGAAGTAAGAAACACCATATATTTT	CSVEVRNTIYF
TRBV2	TRBJ1-1	.	.	TGTGCCAGCAGTGAAGGTTGGGAACCTATTGAAGCTTTCTTT	CASSEGWEPIEAFF
TRBV11-2	TRBJ1-4	many	.	TGTGCCAGCAGCCTTTGGAAGAGACGGGAAAAACTGTTTTTT	CASSLWKRREKLFF
TRBV7-8	TRBJ1-5	many	.	TGTGCCAGCAGCACGCGACGGTCTGATCAGCCCCAGCATTTT	CASSTRRSDQPQHF
TRBV12-3/TRBV12-4	TRBJ1-4	.	.	TGTGCCAGCAGTGGAGAGTTAAATGAAAAACTGTTTTTT	CASSGELNEKLFF
TRBV6-6	TRBJ1-1	many	TRBD1	TGTGCCAGCAGCCCTAACCAGGGGGCAGGTACTGAAGCTTTCTTT	CASSPNQGAGTEAFF
TRBV20-1	TRBJ2-7	once	.	TGCAGTGCTAGTGATCCGGCCGGGAGCTCCTACGAGCAGTACTTC	CSASDPAGSSYEQYF
TRBV29-1	TRBJ2-7	.	.	TGCAGCGTTGAACTGGGCTCTGGGGAGCAGTACTTC	CSVELGSGEQYF
TRBV4-2	TRBJ2-5	.	.	TGTGCTAGCAGCCAAGCGGTCAGGGGGGTGGAGACCCAGTACTTC	CASSQAVRGVETQYF
TRBV6-6	TRBJ1-5	few	.	TGTGCCAGCAGTTACAGCCGATATAGCAATCAGCCCCAGCATTTT	CASSYSRYSNQPQHF
TRBV5-1	TRBJ2-7	.	TRBD2	TGCGCCAGCAGCTTGGACCCTAGCGGGGGTTTTTCCCACGAGCAGTACTTC	CASSLDPSGGFSHEQYF
TRBV29-1	TRBJ1-4	many	.	TGCAGCGTTTCAACGGCGGATGAAAAACTGTTTTTT	CSVSTADEKLFF
TRBV7-3	TRBJ2-7	many	.	TGTGCCAGCAGCGCCCAGGGGCCATACGAGCAGTACTTC	CASSAQGPYEQYF
TRBV9	TRBJ1-6	.	TRBD1	TGTGCCAGCAGCCCGGGACAGGGGGAGGTCAGTTCTTCACCCCTCCACTTT	CASSPGQGEVSSSPLHF
TRBV6-5	TRBJ2-7	few	TRBD1	TGTGCCAGCAGTGGTGGGACAGCAGGCACCTACGAGCAGTACTTC	CASSGGTAGTYEQYF
TRBV11-2	TRBJ2-7	.	.	TGTGCCAGCAGCTTCGACTTAGCATCCTACGAGCAGTACTTC	CASSFDLASYEQYF
TRBV5-1	TRBJ2-6	.	.	TGTGCCAGCAGCTTAGGTCAGGCCAACGTCCTGACTTTC	CASSLGQANVLTF
TRBV6-1	TRBJ1-6	few	.	TGTGCCAGCAGACAAGAGAATCCCTATAATTCACCCCTCCACTTT	CASRQENPYNSPLHF
TRBV13	TRBJ1-5	.	TRBD1	TGCGCCAGCAGCCAAAGTGACGGTCAGGGGGCCCAGCATTTT	CASSQSDGQGAQHF
TRBV19	TRBJ2-6	many	TRBD2	TGTGCCAGTTTTCCGGGGGGGCCATCTGGGGCCAACGTCCTGACTTTC	CASFPGGPSGANVLTF
TRBV19	TRBJ2-6	many	.	TGTGCCAGTAGTATCGGGAATCCTGGGGCCAACGTCCTGACTTTC	CASSIGNPGANVLTF
TRBV11-1	TRBJ2-6	few	.	TGTGCCAGCAGCCCCAACGGGGGCCTCGGGGCCAACGTCCTGACTTTC	CASSPNGGLGANVLTF
TRBV20-1	TRBJ2-5	.	.	TGCAGTGCCCCCTCGAGGCGCTCCCAAGAGACCCAGTACTTC	CSAPSRRSQETQYF
TRBV5-1	TRBJ1-1	.	TRBD1	TGCGCCAGCAGCACGGACAGGGGGCTAAAGGGAACTGAAGCTTTCTTT	CASSTDRGLKGTEAFF
TRBV9	TRBJ1-2	few	.	TGTGCCAGCAGCGCTTCTGGAGGCCCCGGGGGCTACACCTTC	CASSASGGPGGYTF
TRBV19	TRBJ2-7	few	TRBD2	TGTGCCAGTAGTATAGTCTCAGTTAGCGGGAGGTACGAGCAGTACTTC	CASSIVSVSGRYEQYF
TRBV12-3/TRBV12-4	TRBJ1-5	.	TRBD1	TGTGCCAGCCGGACAGGGGGCGGAAGCAATCAGCCCCAGCATTTT	CASRTGGGSNQPQHF
TRBV4-1	TRBJ1-4	few	.	TGCGCCAGCAGCCCCGAGGGGGGTGCTAATGAAAAACTGTTTTTT	CASSPEGGANEKLFF
TRBV29-1	TRBJ1-1	.	.	TGCAGCATCGACAGTGTGGAAGCTTTCTTT	CSIDSVEAFF
TRBV7-6	TRBJ2-7	many	TRBD2	TGTGCCAGCAGCTTAGAACTAGCGGGAGGTTACGAGCAGTACTTC	CASSLELAGGYEQYF
TRBV13	TRBJ2-1	.	TRBD2	TGTGCCAGCAGCATAGGGCGGGGGGCTGACAATGAGCAGTTCTTC	CASSIGRGADNEQFF
TRBV12-3/TRBV12-4	TRBJ1-2	few	.	TGTGCCAGCAGTAAGGGACCGGGCTACACCTTC	CASSKGPGYTF
TRBV7-2	TRBJ2-7	.	TRBD1	TGTGCCAGCAGCTCCGGAGTGGCGGGACAGGGACAGTACTTC	CASSSGVAGQGQYF
TRBV4-1	TRBJ1-2	many	TRBD1	TGCGCCAGCAGCCATCTCGTGACAGGGATGGGCTATGGCTACACCTTC	CASSHLVTGMGYGYTF
TRBV11-2	TRBJ2-7	.	.	TGTGCCAGCAGCTTGGGCTTGGGGGGAACCGAGCAGTACTTC	CASSLGLGGTEQYF
TRBV7-9	TRBJ1-2	.	.	TGTGCCAGCAGCAACGAGGGGGTTGGCTACACCTTC	CASSNEGVGYTF